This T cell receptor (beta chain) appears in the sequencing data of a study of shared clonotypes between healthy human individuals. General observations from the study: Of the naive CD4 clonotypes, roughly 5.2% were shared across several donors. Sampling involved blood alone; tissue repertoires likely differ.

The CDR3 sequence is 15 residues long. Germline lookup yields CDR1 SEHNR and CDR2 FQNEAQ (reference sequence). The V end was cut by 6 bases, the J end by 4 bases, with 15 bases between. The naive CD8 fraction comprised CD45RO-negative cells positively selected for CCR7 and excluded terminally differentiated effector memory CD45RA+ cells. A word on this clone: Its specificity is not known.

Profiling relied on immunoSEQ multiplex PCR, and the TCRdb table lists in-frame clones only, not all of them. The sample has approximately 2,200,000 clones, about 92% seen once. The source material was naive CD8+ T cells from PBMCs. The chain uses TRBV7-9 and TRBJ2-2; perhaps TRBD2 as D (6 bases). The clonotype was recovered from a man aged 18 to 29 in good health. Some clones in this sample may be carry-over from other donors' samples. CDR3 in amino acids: CASRGSGLPTGELFF. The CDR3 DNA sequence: TGTGCCAGCAGGGGCTCGGGACTTCCCACCGGGGAGCTGTTTTTT.